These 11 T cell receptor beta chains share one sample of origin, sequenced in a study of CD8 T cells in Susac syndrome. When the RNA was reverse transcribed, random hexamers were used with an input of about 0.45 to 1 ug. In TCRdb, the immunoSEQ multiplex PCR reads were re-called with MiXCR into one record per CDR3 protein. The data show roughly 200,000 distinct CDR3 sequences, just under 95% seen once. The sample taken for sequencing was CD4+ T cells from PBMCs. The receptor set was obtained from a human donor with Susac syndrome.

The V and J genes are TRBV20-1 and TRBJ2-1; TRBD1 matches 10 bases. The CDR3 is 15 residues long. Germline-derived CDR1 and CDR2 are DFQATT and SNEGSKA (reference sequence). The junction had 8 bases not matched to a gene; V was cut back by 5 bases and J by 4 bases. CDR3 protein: CSAHPGTGAYNEQFF. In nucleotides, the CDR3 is TGCAGTGCTCACCCCGGGACAGGGGCGTACAATGAGCAGTTCTTC.

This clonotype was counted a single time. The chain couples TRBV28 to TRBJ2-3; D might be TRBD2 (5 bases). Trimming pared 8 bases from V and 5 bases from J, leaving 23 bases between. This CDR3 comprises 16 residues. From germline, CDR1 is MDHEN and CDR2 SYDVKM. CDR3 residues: CASSPLGSPGRDTQYF. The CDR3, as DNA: TGTGCCAGCTCCCCTTTGGGCTCCCCGGGAAGAGATACGCAGTATTTT.

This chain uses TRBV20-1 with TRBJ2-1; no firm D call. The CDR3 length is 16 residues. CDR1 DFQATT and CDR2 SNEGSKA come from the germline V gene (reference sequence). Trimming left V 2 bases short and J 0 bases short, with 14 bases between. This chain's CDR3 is CSARSTLGYSYNEQFF. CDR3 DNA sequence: TGCAGTGCTAGATCCACCCTCGGATACTCCTACAATGAGCAGTTCTTC.

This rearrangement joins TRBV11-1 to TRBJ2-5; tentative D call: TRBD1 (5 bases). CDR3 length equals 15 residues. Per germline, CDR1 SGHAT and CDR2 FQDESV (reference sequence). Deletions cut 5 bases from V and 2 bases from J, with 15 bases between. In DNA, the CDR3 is TGTGCCAGCAGCGCTCGACAGCGATCTCAAGAGACCCAGTACTTC. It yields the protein CASSARQRSQETQYF.

The CDR3 nucleotides read TGTGCCAGCAGCAACACAGGGAATGGCTACACCTTC. Translation: CASSNTGNGYTF. The genes are TRBV5-4 and TRBJ1-2; TRBD1 might be the D (6 bases). Germline CDR1 SGHNT, CDR2 YYREEE (reference sequence). This CDR3 spans 12 amino acids. V was shortened by 4 bases and J by 6 bases, with 10 bases between the two germline ends.

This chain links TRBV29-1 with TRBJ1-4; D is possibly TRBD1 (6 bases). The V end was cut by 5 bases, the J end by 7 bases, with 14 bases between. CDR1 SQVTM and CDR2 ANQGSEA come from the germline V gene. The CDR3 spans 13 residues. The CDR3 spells CSVSGGAGEKLFF. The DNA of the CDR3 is TGCAGCGTTAGCGGGGGGGCCGGTGAAAAACTGTTTTTT.

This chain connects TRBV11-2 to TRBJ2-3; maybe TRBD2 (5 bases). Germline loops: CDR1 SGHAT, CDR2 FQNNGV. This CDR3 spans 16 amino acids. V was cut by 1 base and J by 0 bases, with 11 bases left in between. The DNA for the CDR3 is TGTGCCAGCAGCTTAGCTGGACTGAAAAGCACAGATACGCAGTATTTT. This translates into CASSLAGLKSTDTQYF.

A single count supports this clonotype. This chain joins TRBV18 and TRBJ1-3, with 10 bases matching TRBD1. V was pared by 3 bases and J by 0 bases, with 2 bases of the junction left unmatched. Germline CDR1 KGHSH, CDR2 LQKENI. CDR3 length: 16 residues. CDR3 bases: TGTGCCAGCTCACCGCGACAGGGGGCCTCTGGAAACACCATATATTTT. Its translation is CASSPRQGASGNTIYF.

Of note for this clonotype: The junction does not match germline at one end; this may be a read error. Here the CDR3 reads CASSVEQGSYNEQFF. CDR3 nucleotides: TGTGCCAGCAGCGTAGAACAGGGGTCCTACAATGAGCAGTTCTTT. The J gene is TRBJ2-1, the V gene TRBV9; 7 bases fit TRBD1. The CDR3 sequence is 15 residues long. CDR1 and CDR2 from the germline V gene are SGDLS and YYNGEE.

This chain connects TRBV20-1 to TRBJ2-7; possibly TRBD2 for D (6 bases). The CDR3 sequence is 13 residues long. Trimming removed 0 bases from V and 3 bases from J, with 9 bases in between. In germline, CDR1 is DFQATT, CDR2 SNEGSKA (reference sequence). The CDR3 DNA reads TGCAGTGCTAGAGAAGGAGGGCTCTACGAGCAGTACTTC. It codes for CSAREGGLYEQYF.

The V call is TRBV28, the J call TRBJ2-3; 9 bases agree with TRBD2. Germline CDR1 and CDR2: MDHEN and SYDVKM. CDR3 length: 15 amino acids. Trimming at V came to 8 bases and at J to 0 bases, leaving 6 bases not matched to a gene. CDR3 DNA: TGTGCCAGCTATAGCGGGGGCCTAAGCACAGATACGCAGTATTTT. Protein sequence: CASYSGGLSTDTQYF.